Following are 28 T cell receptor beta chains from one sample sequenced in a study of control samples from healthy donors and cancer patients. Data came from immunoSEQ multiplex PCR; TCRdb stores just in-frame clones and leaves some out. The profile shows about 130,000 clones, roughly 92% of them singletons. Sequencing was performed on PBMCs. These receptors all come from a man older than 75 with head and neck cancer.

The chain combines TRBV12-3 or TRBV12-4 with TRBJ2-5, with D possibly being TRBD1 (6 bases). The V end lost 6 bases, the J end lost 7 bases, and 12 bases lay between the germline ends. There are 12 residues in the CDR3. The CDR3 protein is CASSHRGGTQYF. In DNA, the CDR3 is TGTGCCAGCAGCCATAGAGGGGGGACCCAGTACTTC.

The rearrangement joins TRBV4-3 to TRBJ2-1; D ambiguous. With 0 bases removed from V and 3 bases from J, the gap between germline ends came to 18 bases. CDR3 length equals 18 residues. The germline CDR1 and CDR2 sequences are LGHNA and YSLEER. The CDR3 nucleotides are TGCGCCAGCAGCCAAGAACCAAGTCATAGCCTCTACTACAATGAGCAGTTCTTC. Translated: CASSQEPSHSLYYNEQFF.

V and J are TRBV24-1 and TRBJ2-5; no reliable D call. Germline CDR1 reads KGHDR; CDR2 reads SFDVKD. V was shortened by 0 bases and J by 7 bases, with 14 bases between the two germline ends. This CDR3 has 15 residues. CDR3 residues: CATSDLEDGVGTQYF. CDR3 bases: TGTGCCACCAGTGATTTGGAGGATGGGGTTGGGACCCAGTACTTC.

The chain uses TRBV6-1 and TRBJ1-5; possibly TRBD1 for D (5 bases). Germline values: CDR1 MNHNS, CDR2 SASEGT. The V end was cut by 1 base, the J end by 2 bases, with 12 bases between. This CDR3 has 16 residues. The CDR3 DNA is TGTGCCAGCAGTGAAGAATCAGGGAGGCGCAATCAGCCCCAGCATTTT. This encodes CASSEESGRRNQPQHF.

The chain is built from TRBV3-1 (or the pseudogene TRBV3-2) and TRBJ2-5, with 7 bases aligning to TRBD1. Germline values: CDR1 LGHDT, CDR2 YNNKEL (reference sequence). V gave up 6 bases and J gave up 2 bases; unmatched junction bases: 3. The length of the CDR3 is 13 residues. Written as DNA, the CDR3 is TGTGCCAGCAGTCCGACAGGGCAAGAGACCCAGTACTTC. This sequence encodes CASSPTGQETQYF.

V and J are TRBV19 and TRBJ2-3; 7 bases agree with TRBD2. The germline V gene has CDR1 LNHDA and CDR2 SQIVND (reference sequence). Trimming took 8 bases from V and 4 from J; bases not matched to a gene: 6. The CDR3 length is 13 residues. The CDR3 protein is CASLPAGADTQYF. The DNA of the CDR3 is TGTGCCAGTCTCCCGGCGGGGGCAGATACGCAGTATTTT.

In DNA, the CDR3 is TGTGCCAGCAGCGAGGGCGGGGGGGCCCCTTACGAGCAGTACTTC. Translated, it gives CASSEGGGAPYEQYF. The rearrangement joins TRBV7-2 to TRBJ2-7, with 9 bases matching TRBD2. Germline CDR1 SGHTA, CDR2 FQGNSA. This CDR3 has 15 residues. V shed 5 bases, J shed 4 bases, and the junction held 9 bases outside the gene matches.

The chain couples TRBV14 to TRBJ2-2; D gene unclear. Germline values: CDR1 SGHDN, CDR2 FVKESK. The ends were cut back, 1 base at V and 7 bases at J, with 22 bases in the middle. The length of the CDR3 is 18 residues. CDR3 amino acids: CASSQVWRQKGRYGELFF. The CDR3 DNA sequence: TGTGCCAGCAGCCAAGTATGGCGGCAGAAAGGCCGGTACGGGGAGCTGTTTTTT.

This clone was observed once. The CDR3 DNA reads TGTGCCAGCAGTTTACGGCCAGGACTTAACTATGGCTACACCTTC. Protein: CASSLRPGLNYGYTF. This sequence joins TRBV27 and TRBJ1-2, with unresolved D. The CDR3 loop spans 15 amino acids. The V end lost 2 bases, the J end lost 1 base, and 11 bases lay between the germline ends. Germline V gives CDR1 MNHEY, CDR2 SMNVEV (reference sequence).

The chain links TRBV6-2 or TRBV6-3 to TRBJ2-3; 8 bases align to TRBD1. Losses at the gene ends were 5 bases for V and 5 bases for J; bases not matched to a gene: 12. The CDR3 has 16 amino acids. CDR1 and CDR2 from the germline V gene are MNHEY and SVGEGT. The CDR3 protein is CASSAQTGVDGDTQYF. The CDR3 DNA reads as TGTGCCAGCAGTGCACAGACAGGGGTAGATGGAGATACGCAGTATTTT.

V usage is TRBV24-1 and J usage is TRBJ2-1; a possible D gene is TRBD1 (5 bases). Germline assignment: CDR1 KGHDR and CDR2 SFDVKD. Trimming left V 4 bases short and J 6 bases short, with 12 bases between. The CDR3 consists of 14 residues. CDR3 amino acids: CATSDTDSPNEQFF. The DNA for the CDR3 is TGTGCCACCAGTGACACCGACAGCCCCAATGAGCAGTTCTTC.

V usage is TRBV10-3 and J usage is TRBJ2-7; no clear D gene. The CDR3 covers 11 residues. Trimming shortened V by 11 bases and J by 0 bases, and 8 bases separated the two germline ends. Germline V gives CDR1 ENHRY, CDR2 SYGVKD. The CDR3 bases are TGTGCCTCTCACGGCTCCTACGAGCAGTACTTC. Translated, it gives CASHGSYEQYF.

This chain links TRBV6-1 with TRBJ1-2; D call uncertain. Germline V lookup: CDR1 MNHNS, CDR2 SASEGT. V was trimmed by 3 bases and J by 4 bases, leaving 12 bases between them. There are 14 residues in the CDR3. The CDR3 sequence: CASSDMGLAYGYTF. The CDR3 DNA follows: TGTGCCAGCAGTGACATGGGCCTCGCCTATGGCTACACCTTC.

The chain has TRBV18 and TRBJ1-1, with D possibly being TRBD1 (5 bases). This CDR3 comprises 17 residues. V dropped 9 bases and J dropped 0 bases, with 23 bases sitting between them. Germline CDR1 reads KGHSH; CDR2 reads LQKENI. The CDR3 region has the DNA TGTGCCAGTTTACCGGGGGGGACTCGGTCCATGAACACTGAAGCTTTCTTT. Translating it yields CASLPGGTRSMNTEAFF.

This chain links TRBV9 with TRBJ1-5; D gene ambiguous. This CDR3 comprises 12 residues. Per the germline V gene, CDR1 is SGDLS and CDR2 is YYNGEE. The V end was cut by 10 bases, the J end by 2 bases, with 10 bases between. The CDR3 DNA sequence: TGTGCCCCCCGCCTGGGCAATCAGCCCCAGCATTTT. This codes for CAPRLGNQPQHF.

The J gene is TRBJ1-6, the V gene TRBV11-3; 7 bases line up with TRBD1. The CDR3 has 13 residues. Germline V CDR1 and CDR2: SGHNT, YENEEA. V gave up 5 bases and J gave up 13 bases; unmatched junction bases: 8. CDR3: CASSVQGSEPLHF. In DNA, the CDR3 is TGTGCCAGCAGCGTACAGGGGTCGGAGCCCCTCCACTTT.

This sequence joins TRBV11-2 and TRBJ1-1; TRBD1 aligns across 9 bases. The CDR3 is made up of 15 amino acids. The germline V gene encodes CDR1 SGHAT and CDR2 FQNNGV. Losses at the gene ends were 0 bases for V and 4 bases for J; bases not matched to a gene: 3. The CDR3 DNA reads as TGTGCCAGCAGCTTAGACCTGACAGGGGGCACTGAAGCTTTCTTT. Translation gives CASSLDLTGGTEAFF.

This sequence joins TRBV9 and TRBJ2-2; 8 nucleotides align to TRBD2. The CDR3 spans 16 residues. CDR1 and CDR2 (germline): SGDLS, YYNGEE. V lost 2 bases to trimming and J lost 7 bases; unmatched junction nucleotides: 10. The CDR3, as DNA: TGTGCCAGCAGCGTCGCCGGACTAGCCTCTCTCGGGGAGCTGTTTTTT. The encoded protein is CASSVAGLASLGELFF.

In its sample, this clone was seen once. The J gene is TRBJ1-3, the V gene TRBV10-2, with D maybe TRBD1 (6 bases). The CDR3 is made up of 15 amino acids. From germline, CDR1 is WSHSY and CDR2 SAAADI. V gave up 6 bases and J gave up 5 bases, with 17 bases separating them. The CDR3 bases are TGCGCCAGCAGCGAATGGGGGCGGGAGAGAAACACCATATATTTT. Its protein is CASSEWGRERNTIYF.

This CDR3 is CATSDPGTSGETQYF. The DNA for the CDR3 is TGTGCCACCAGTGATCCCGGGACTAGCGGCGAGACCCAGTACTTC. The gene calls are TRBV24-1 and TRBJ2-5, with 11 bases lining up with TRBD2. Germline trimming cut 3 bases from V and 5 bases from J; bases unmatched to any gene: 4. This CDR3 has 15 residues. Germline V gene data show CDR1 as KGHDR and CDR2 as SFDVKD.

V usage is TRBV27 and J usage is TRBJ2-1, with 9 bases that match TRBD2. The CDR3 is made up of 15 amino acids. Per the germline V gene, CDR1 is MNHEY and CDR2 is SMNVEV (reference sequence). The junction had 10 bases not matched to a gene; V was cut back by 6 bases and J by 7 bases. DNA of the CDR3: TGTGCCAGCAGCCTTAGCGGGAGATTCGGTAATGAGCAGTTCTTC. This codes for CASSLSGRFGNEQFF.

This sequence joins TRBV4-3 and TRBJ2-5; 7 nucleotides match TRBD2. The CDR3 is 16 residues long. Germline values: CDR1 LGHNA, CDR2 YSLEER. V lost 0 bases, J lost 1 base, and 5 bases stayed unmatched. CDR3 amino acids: CASSQEGAGSQETQYF. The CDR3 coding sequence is TGCGCCAGCAGCCAAGAGGGAGCGGGGAGCCAAGAGACCCAGTACTTC.

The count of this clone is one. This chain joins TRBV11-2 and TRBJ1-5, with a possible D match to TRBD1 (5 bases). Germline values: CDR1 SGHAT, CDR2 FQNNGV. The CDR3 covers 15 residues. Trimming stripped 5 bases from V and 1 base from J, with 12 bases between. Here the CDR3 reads CASSVHRDSNQPQHF. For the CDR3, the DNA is TGTGCCAGCAGCGTTCACCGGGACAGCAATCAGCCCCAGCATTTT.

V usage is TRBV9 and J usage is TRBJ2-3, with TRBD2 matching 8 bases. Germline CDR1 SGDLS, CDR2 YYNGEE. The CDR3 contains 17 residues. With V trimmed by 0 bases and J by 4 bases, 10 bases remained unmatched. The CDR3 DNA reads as TGTGCCAGCAGCGTAGCTCTCAGCGGGAGTGAGTCAGATACGCAGTATTTT. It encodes CASSVALSGSESDTQYF.

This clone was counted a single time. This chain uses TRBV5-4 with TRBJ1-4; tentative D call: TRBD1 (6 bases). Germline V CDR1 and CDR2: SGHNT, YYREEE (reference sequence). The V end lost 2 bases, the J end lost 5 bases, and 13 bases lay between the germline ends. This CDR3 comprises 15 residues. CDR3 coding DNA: TGTGCCAGCAGCTTAAACAGGGCTTTAAATGAAAAACTGTTTTTT. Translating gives CASSLNRALNEKLFF.

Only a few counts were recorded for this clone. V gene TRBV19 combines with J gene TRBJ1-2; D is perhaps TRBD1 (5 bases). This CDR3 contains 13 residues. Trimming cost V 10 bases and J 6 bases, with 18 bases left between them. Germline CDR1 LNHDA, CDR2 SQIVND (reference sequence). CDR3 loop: CATEGTRRDGYTF. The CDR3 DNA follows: TGTGCCACCGAAGGGACTCGGCGGGATGGCTACACCTTC. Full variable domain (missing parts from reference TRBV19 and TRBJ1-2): DGGITQSPKYLFRKEGQNVTLSCEQNLNHDAMYWYRQDPGQGLRLIYYSQIVNDFQKGDIAEGYSVSREKKESFPLTVTSAQKNPTAFYLCATEGTRRDGYTFGSGTRLTVV.

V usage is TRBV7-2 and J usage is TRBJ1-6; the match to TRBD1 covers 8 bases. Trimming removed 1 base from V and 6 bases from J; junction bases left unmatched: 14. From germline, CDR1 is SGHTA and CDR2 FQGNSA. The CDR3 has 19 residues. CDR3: CASSLVISVAGQVNSPLHF. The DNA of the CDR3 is TGTGCCAGCAGCTTAGTTATCTCTGTTGCGGGACAGGTTAATTCACCCCTCCACTTT.

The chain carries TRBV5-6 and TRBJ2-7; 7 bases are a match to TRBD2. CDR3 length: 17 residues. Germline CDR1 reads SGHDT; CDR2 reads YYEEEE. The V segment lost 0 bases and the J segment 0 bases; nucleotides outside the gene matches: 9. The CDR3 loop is CASSLELSSGRSYEQYF. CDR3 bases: TGTGCCAGCAGCTTGGAGTTGTCTAGCGGACGCTCCTACGAGCAGTACTTC.